The clone carrying this TCR beta chain was seen only a few times. The second PCR ran about 6 to 12 cycles with a sample-barcoded 5' primer and J-beta primers. TCRdb redid the calling of the 5' RACE reads with MiXCR, one entry per CDR3 protein. Among 1 million or so distinct CDR3 sequences listed, less than 25% were seen once. Trimming left V 4 bases short and J 7 bases short, with 17 bases between. Germline values: CDR1 SEHNR, CDR2 FQNEAQ (reference sequence). This CDR3 is built from 15 residues. The source of the sample is a study of blood T cells in healthy people across ages. This same sample was also taken into another study, of T cells of mothers and their children. That study reports: In each mother, TCR beta CDR3 reads exceeded 10 million; in each child, they numbered several million.

The sequence was collected from a girl aged 2 to 10 in good health. V is TRBV7-9 and J is TRBJ2-1, with no clear D. Sequencing input: blood. In DNA, the CDR3 is TGTGCCAGCAGCTACCCACAAGAAGTTAATAATGAGCAGTTCTTC. Its protein product is CASSYPQEVNNEQFF.